This paragraph covers one T cell receptor (beta chain) sequence. Time point indicated: baseline, week 1 (first vaccination visit). Treatment noted: pre-vaccination baseline after standard-of-care therapy. The data were obtained in a study of a mutant IDH1 vaccine in newly diagnosed glioma. About the research overall: Sex among treated patients split around 62% male, approximately 40% female; mean age was about 40 years.

The CDR3 sequence is 14 residues long. Germline CDR1 MGHRA, CDR2 YSYEKL. The V gene lost 0 bases and the J gene lost 9 bases, with 11 bases spanning the gap. Assay used: immunoSEQ multiplex PCR; TCRdb lists only in-frame clones, some missing. Among tens of thousands of clones listed, roughly 90% were seen once. Sequenced material: PBMCs, taken from a glioma patient treated with radiotherapy, temozolomide or both. V is TRBV4-1 and J is TRBJ1-4; D gene ambiguous. This TCR was sampled from a young man with glioma. The CDR3 nucleotides read TGCGCCAGCAGCCAAGAGGCCGGAGATAAAAAACTGTTTTTT. Amino acid sequence: CASSQEAGDKKLFF.